This TCR beta chain appears in the sequencing data of a study of siplizumab effects on memory and regulatory T cells. Regarding the study as a whole: Memory cells that were CD4+ and unstimulated gave rise to alloreactive sequences, which siplizumab significantly reduced. With siplizumab, Treg-derived clones averaged about 71% of mappable alloreactive CD4+ clones, versus less than 35% in controls.

From germline, CDR1 is MNHEY and CDR2 SVGAGI. The CDR3 is 13 amino acids. The V and J ends lost 6 bases and 3 bases respectively, with 10 bases between them. With respect to this clone: Its antigen remains unknown.

Produced via immunoSEQ multiplex PCR; TCRdb's table is partial and in-frame only. The sample has about 68,000 clones, 93% seen once. Input material: CD8+ T cells sorted from blood. The TCR comes from a human donor in good health. The chain is built from TRBV6-5 and TRBJ2-3; TRBD1 is a possible D gene (6 bases). The CDR3 coding sequence is TGTGCCAGCAGCCACAGGGTGACAGATACGCAGTATTTT. It is translated as CASSHRVTDTQYF.